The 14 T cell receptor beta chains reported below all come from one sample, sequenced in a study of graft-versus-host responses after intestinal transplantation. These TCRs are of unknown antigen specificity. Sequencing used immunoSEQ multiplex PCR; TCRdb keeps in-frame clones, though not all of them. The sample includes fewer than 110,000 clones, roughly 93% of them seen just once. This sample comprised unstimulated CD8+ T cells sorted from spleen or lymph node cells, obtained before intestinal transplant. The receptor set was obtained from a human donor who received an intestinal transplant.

The chain's CDR3 is CASSLGGGAGQPQHF. The CDR3 DNA sequence: TGTGCCAGCAGCTTAGGAGGAGGGGCAGGTCAGCCCCAGCATTTT. The chain has TRBV7-8 and TRBJ1-5, with a tentative D call TRBD1 (5 bases). The CDR3 runs 15 residues. V lost 1 base to trimming and J lost 6 bases, with 13 bases between them. The germline CDR1 and CDR2 sequences are SGHVS and FQNEAQ.

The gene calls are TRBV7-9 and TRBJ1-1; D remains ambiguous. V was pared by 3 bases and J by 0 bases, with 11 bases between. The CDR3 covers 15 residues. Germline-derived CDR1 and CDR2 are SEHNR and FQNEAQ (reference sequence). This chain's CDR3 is CASSFLYGMNTEAFF. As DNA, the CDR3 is TGTGCCAGCAGCTTTTTGTATGGGATGAACACTGAAGCTTTCTTT.

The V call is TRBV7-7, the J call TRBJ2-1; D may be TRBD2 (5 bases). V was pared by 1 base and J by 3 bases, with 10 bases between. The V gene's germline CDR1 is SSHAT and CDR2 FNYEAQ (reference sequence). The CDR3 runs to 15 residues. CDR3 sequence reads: CASSLVPGNYNEQFF. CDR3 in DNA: TGTGCCAGCAGCTTAGTACCGGGGAACTACAATGAGCAGTTCTTC. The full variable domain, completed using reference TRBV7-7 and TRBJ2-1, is GAGVSQSPRYKVTKRGQDVTLRCDPISSHATLYWYQQALGQGPEFLTYFNYEAQPDKSGLPSDRFSAERPEGSISTLTIQRTEQRDSAMYRCASSLVPGNYNEQFFGPGTRLTVL.

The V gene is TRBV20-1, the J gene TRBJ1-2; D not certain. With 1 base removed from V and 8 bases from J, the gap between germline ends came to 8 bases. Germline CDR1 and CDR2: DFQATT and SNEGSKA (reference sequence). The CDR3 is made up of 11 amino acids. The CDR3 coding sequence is TGCAGTGCTAGAGGGGCGTCGGGCTACACCTTC. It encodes CSARGASGYTF.

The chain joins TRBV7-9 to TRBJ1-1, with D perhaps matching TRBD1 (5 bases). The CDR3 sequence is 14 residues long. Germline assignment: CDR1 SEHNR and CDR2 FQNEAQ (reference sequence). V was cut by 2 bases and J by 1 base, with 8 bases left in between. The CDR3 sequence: CASSLTGSNTEAFF. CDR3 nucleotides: TGTGCCAGCAGCTTAACAGGATCGAACACTGAAGCTTTCTTT. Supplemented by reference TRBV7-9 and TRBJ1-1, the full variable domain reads DTGVSQNPRHKITKRGQNVTFRCDPISEHNRLYWYRQTLGQGPEFLTYFQNEAQLEKSRLLSDRFSAERPKGSFSTLEIQRTEQGDSAMYLCASSLTGSNTEAFFGQGTRLTVV.

The CDR3 region has the DNA TGCGCCAGCAGTCACAGGGGGCCTTCCGGGGAGCTGTTTTTT. This translates into CASSHRGPSGELFF. This chain joins TRBV23-1 and TRBJ2-2, with TRBD1 matching over 8 bases. TRBV23-1 is an ORF for which the function is uncertain. Losses at the gene ends were 3 bases for V and 6 bases for J; bases not matched to a gene: 3. The length of the CDR3 is 14 residues.

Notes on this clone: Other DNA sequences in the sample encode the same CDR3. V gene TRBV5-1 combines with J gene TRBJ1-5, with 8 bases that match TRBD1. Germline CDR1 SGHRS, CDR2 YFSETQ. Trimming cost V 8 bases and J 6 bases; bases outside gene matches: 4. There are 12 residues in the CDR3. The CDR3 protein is CARTGVFQPQHF. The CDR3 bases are TGCGCCAGGACAGGGGTATTTCAGCCCCAGCATTTT.

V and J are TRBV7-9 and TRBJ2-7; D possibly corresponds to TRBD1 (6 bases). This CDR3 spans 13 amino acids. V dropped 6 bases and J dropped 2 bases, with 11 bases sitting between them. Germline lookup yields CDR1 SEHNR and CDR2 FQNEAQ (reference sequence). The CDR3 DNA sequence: TGTGCCAGCAGTACTACAGGGACCTACGAGCAGTACTTC. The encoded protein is CASSTTGTYEQYF.

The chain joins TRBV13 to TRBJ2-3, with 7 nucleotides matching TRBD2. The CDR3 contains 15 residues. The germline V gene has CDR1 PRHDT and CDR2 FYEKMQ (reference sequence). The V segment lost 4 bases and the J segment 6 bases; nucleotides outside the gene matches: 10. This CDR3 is CASSSRTSLSDTQYF. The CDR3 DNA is TGTGCCAGCAGCTCACGGACTAGTCTTTCCGATACGCAGTATTTT. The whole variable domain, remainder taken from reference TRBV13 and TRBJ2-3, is AAGVIQSPRHLIKEKRETATLKCYPIPRHDTVYWYQQGPGQDPQFLISFYEKMQSDKGSIPDRFSAQQFSDYHSELNMSSLELGDSALYFCASSSRTSLSDTQYFGPGTRLTVL.

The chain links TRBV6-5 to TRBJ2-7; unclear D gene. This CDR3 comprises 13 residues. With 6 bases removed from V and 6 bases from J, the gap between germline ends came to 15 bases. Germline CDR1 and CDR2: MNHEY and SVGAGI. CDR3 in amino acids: CASRGRLDGEQYF. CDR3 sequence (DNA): TGTGCCAGCAGGGGTAGACTTGATGGCGAGCAGTACTTC.

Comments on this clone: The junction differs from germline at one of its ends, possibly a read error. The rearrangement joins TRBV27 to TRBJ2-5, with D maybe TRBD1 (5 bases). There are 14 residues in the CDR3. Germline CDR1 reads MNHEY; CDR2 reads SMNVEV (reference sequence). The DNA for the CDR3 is TGTGCCAGCAGTTTCAAGGGGTACCAAGAGACCCGGTACTTC. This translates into CASSFKGYQETRYF.

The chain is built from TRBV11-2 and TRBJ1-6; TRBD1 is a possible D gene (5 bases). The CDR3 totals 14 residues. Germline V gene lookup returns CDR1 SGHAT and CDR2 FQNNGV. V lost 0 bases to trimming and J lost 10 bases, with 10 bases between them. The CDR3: CASSLDPGLSPLHF. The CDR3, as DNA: TGTGCCAGCAGCTTAGACCCAGGGCTGTCACCCCTCCACTTT.

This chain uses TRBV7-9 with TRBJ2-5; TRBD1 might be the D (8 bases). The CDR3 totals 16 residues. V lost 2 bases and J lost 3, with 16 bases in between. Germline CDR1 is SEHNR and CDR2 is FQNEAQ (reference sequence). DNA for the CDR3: TGTGCCAGCAGCTTATTACGACAGGGGAGGGAAGAGACCCAGTACTTC. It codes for CASSLLRQGREETQYF.

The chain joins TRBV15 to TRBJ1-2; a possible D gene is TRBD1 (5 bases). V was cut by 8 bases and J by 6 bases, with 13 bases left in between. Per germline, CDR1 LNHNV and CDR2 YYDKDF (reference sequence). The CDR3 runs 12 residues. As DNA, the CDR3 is TGTGCCACCCTGGGAGGGGATAATGGCTACACCTTC. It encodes CATLGGDNGYTF. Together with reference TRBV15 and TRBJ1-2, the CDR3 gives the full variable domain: DAMVIQNPRYQVTQFGKPVTLSCSQTLNHNVMYWYQQKSSQAPKLLFHYYDKDFNNEADTPDNFQSRRPNTSFCFLDIRSPGLGDTAMYLCATLGGDNGYTFGSGTRLTVV.